This passage covers 30 T cell receptor beta chains from one sample sequenced in a study of cytomegalovirus exposure and HLA in healthy donors. Here immunoSEQ multiplex PCR was the method, and the copy in TCRdb shows in-frame clones only, minus some. This table holds around 150,000 clones, roughly 91% found once. Sequences were obtained from PBMCs. The receptor set was obtained from a woman aged 18-29 years in good health and CMV-seropositive.

The J gene is TRBJ2-3, the V gene TRBV7-2; D is perhaps TRBD1 (6 bases). Between the trimmed V and J ends, which lost 5 bases and 1 base, there was a span of 13 bases. Germline lookup yields CDR1 SGHTA and CDR2 FQGNSA. The CDR3 extends over 15 amino acids. CDR3 DNA: TGTGCCAGCAGCCGGCTAGGACAGCGCACAGATACGCAGTATTTT. Its translation is CASSRLGQRTDTQYF. Looking up the rest from reference TRBV7-2 and TRBJ2-3 gives the full variable domain: GAGVSQSPSNKVTEKGKDVELRCDPISGHTALYWYRQSLGQGLEFLIYFQGNSAPDKSGLPSDRFSAERTGGSVSTLTIQRTQQEDSAVYLCASSRLGQRTDTQYFGPGTRLTVL.

V usage is TRBV7-3 and J usage is TRBJ2-2; D is unresolved. V lost 1 base and J lost 1, with 10 bases in between. CDR1 SGHTA and CDR2 FQGTGA come from the germline V gene. The CDR3 runs to 16 residues. CDR3 in DNA: TGTGCCAGCAGCTTAATGGCAGCGAAGAACACCGGGGAGCTGTTTTTT. Translation gives CASSLMAAKNTGELFF.

The V and J genes are TRBV28 and TRBJ2-7; a weak D match, TRBD1 (7 bases). Trimming left V 5 bases short and J 3 bases short, with 20 bases between. The CDR3 runs to 16 residues. Germline assignment: CDR1 MDHEN and CDR2 SYDVKM. The CDR3: CASSPLGQGGFYEQYF. As DNA, the CDR3 is TGTGCCAGCAGTCCCCTGGGGCAGGGGGGTTTCTACGAGCAGTACTTC.

The CDR3 coding sequence is TGCGCCAGCAGTGATCTCTACGAGCAGTACTTC. It codes for CASSDLYEQYF. This chain uses TRBV10-2 with TRBJ2-7; D uncertain. This CDR3 is built from 11 residues. Looked up from germline, CDR1 is WSHSY and CDR2 is SAAADI. V was clipped by 3 bases and J by 3 bases, with 3 bases between them.

The chain uses TRBV7-8 and TRBJ2-7; 8 bases align to TRBD2. V shed 5 bases and J 7 bases; nucleotides not matched to a gene: 7. CDR1 is SGHVS and CDR2 is FQNEAQ in the germline V gene. The CDR3 loop spans 13 amino acids. As DNA, the CDR3 is TGTGCCAGCAGCCTCGGGGGGGTGGGTGAGCAGTACTTC. Protein product: CASSLGGVGEQYF.

The CDR3 nucleotides are TGTGCCAGCAGTGACCCTCGCGGCGGGACAGGATACAACTACGAGCAGTACTTC. This encodes CASSDPRGGTGYNYEQYF. The rearrangement joins TRBV6-1 to TRBJ2-7, with 8 positions matching TRBD1. V trimming: 3 bases; J trimming: 3 bases; junction bases outside the gene matches: 16. CDR1 MNHNS and CDR2 SASEGT come from the germline V gene. This CDR3 is 18 amino acids long.

This chain links TRBV28 with TRBJ1-1; no clear D. The length of the CDR3 is 14 residues. Trimming left V 5 bases short and J 0 bases short, with 10 bases between. The germline gives CDR1 MDHEN, CDR2 SYDVKM. CDR3 in DNA: TGTGCCAGCAGTCCCCCAGTGATGAACACTGAAGCTTTCTTT. It is translated as CASSPPVMNTEAFF.

The chain couples TRBV5-4 to TRBJ1-1; 7 positions agree with TRBD1. Trimming cost V 4 bases and J 6 bases; bases outside gene matches: 9. The germline V gene encodes CDR1 SGHNT and CDR2 YYREEE (reference sequence). The CDR3 sequence is 14 residues long. The CDR3 region is CASSPAGQISEAFF. CDR3 nucleotides: TGTGCCAGCAGCCCCGCGGGACAGATATCTGAAGCTTTCTTT.

A few counts support this clone. This chain connects TRBV30 to TRBJ1-5; TRBD1 might be the D (5 bases). CDR1 GTSNPN and CDR2 SVGIG come from the germline V gene (reference sequence). The CDR3 has 13 residues. V was clipped by 2 bases and J by 6 bases, with 11 bases between them. The chain's CDR3 is CAWSLDTGQPQHF. CDR3 bases: TGTGCCTGGAGTCTGGACACCGGTCAGCCCCAGCATTTT.

V usage is TRBV5-6 and J usage is TRBJ2-1, with TRBD2 matching 13 bases. Trimming cost V 4 bases and J 10 bases; bases outside gene matches: 8. CDR3 length: 15 amino acids. Germline V gene sequence: CDR1 SGHDT, CDR2 YYEEEE. The CDR3 DNA reads as TGTGCCAGCAGCCGCCCGGGACTAGCGGGAAACGAGCAGTTCTTC. Amino acid sequence: CASSRPGLAGNEQFF. Full variable domain (rest looked up from reference TRBV5-6 and TRBJ2-1): DAGVTQSPTHLIKTRGQQVTLRCSPKSGHDTVSWYQQALGQGPQFIFQYYEEEERQRGNFPDRFSGHQFPNYSSELNVNALLLGDSALYLCASSRPGLAGNEQFFGPGTRLTVL.

The gene calls are TRBV14 and TRBJ2-1; tentative D call: TRBD2 (6 bases). The ends were cut back, 3 bases at V and 5 bases at J, with 17 bases in the middle. The germline V gene encodes CDR1 SGHDN and CDR2 FVKESK. The CDR3 length is 16 residues. The CDR3 coding sequence is TGTGCCAGCAGCCAGATACCGGGACTCGGGGACAATGAGCAGTTCTTC. Translation: CASSQIPGLGDNEQFF.

The chain employs TRBV5-6 and TRBJ2-7; 13 nucleotides line up with TRBD2. Germline lookup yields CDR1 SGHDT and CDR2 YYEEEE. J lost 6 bases, V lost 1 base, and 7 bases had no gene match. The CDR3 has 16 amino acids. Written as DNA, the CDR3 is TGTGCCAGCAGCTTGTATGGGACTAGCGGGACTCTCGAGCAGTACTTC. Its protein is CASSLYGTSGTLEQYF.

The chain combines TRBV7-2 with TRBJ2-7; D unclear. The CDR3 loop spans 12 amino acids. CDR1 SGHTA and CDR2 FQGNSA come from the germline V gene. V was cut by 5 bases and J by 5 bases, with 10 bases left in between. The CDR3, as DNA: TGTGCCAGCAGCGTTGGGCGTGACGAGCAGTACTTC. This encodes CASSVGRDEQYF.

This chain joins TRBV28 and TRBJ1-2; D perhaps matches TRBD1 (5 bases). Germline CDR1 is MDHEN and CDR2 is SYDVKM. The CDR3 contains 14 residues. Trimming cost V 6 bases and J 6 bases, with 17 bases left between them. DNA of the CDR3: TGTGCCAGCAGCACCACCTTCCAGACAGATGGCTACACCTTC. Encoded protein: CASSTTFQTDGYTF.

The chain has TRBV29-1 and TRBJ2-3, with a weak D call TRBD2 (5 bases). With 3 bases removed from V and 5 bases from J, the gap between germline ends came to 18 bases. The CDR3 has 15 amino acids. The germline V gene has CDR1 SQVTM and CDR2 ANQGSEA. In nucleotides, the CDR3 is TGCAGCGTTGAGGAGGTTCTTGGGGTCGGAGATACGCAGTATTTT. This encodes CSVEEVLGVGDTQYF.

The chain joins TRBV13 to TRBJ2-1; perhaps TRBD2 as D (5 bases). The CDR3 contains 13 residues. Trimming pared 5 bases from V and 9 bases from J, leaving 14 bases between. Germline CDR1 and CDR2: PRHDT and FYEKMQ (reference sequence). The CDR3 spells CASSTTRTREQFF. CDR3 DNA sequence: TGTGCCAGCAGCACCACTAGGACTCGTGAGCAGTTCTTC.

Written as DNA, the CDR3 is TGTGCCAGCAGCTTGTTCGGACTCTTCTACGAGCAGTACTTC. Translation gives CASSLFGLFYEQYF. J is TRBJ2-7 and V is TRBV5-6; D perhaps matches TRBD2 (5 bases). Between the trimmed V and J ends, which lost 1 base and 3 bases, there was a span of 11 bases. This CDR3 contains 14 residues. The germline gives CDR1 SGHDT, CDR2 YYEEEE.

The chain recombines TRBV2 with TRBJ2-1; 7 positions match TRBD2. Germline V CDR1 and CDR2: SNHLY, FYNNEI. CDR3 length equals 13 residues. V was clipped by 7 bases and J by 7 bases; unmatched bases: 7. CDR3 sequence reads: CASMGLGGNEQFF. Here the CDR3 DNA reads TGTGCCAGCATGGGGCTCGGGGGGAATGAGCAGTTCTTC.

The chain joins TRBV4-2 to TRBJ2-1, with a possible D match to TRBD2 (5 bases). Trimming pared 0 bases from V and 8 bases from J, leaving 11 bases between. This CDR3 has 14 residues. Germline CDR1 LGHNA, CDR2 YNFKEQ. CDR3: CASSQDPEADEQFF. CDR3 bases: TGTGCCAGCAGCCAAGATCCAGAAGCGGATGAGCAGTTCTTC.

With regard to this clone: The same CDR3 can be traced to other DNA sequences in this sample. The genes are TRBV7-2 and TRBJ1-2; D is unclear. The CDR3 is 13 amino acids. Trimming took 0 bases from V and 2 from J, leaving 4 bases between them. Germline-derived CDR1 and CDR2 are SGHTA and FQGNSA. The chain's CDR3 is CASSLAGNYGYTF. The CDR3 DNA sequence: TGTGCCAGCAGCTTAGCCGGGAACTATGGCTACACCTTC.

This clone has more than one count but fewer than ten. The J gene is TRBJ1-5, the V gene TRBV10-1; D not resolved. Germline V gene sequence: CDR1 WNHNN, CDR2 SYGVQD (reference sequence). The CDR3 sequence is 13 residues long. With 8 bases removed from V and 3 bases from J, the gap between germline ends came to 11 bases. The CDR3 spells CASFGDYNQPQHF. The CDR3 DNA sequence: TGCGCCAGCTTCGGGGATTACAATCAGCCCCAGCATTTT.

The genes are TRBV7-6 and TRBJ1-4; TRBD1 matches at 10 bases. This CDR3 spans 17 amino acids. V was pared by 5 bases and J by 2 bases, with 8 bases of the junction left unmatched. CDR1 and CDR2 from the germline V gene are SGHVS and FNYEAQ. CDR3 region: CASSARTGGSTNEKLFF. The CDR3 DNA is TGTGCCAGCAGCGCCAGGACAGGGGGGTCTACTAATGAAAAACTGTTTTTT.

The rearrangement joins TRBV2 to TRBJ2-7; weak D call: TRBD2 (5 bases). V lost 6 bases and J 0 bases, leaving 12 bases between the germline ends. Germline CDR1 SNHLY, CDR2 FYNNEI. The CDR3 is 14 residues long. This chain's CDR3 is CASRIAIRSYEQYF. The CDR3 nucleotides are TGTGCCAGCAGGATAGCGATCCGCTCCTACGAGCAGTACTTC. The full variable domain, in which reference TRBV2 and TRBJ2-7 provide the parts outside the CDR3, is EPEVTQTPSHQVTQMGQEVILRCVPISNHLYFYWYRQILGQKVEFLVSFYNNEISEKSEIFDDQFSVERPDGSNFTLKIRSTKLEDSAMYFCASRIAIRSYEQYFGPGTRLTVT.

The V call is TRBV5-1, the J call TRBJ2-5; TRBD2 is a possible D gene (5 bases). V shed 6 bases and J shed 2 bases, with 17 bases lying between them. The CDR3 contains 15 residues. Looked up from germline, CDR1 is SGHRS and CDR2 is YFSETQ. Here the CDR3 DNA reads TGCGCCAGCACTTCCGTGGTAGCGAGTCAAGAGACCCAGTACTTC. Amino acid sequence: CASTSVVASQETQYF.

This clone is labeled medium-sized. The J gene is TRBJ2-7, the V gene TRBV6-1; D call uncertain. CDR1 MNHNS and CDR2 SASEGT come from the germline V gene. This CDR3 spans 15 amino acids. Trimming pared 1 base from V and 0 bases from J, leaving 10 bases between. CDR3 bases: TGTGCCAGCAGTGAAGAGATTACTCACTCCTACGAGCAGTACTTC. Its protein product is CASSEEITHSYEQYF.

The genes are TRBV5-4 and TRBJ2-7; the D gene is possibly TRBD1 (5 bases). CDR3 length: 14 amino acids. V was trimmed by 0 bases and J by 6 bases, leaving 13 bases between them. From germline, CDR1 is SGHNT and CDR2 YYREEE (reference sequence). CDR3 protein: CASSLAGQGGEQYF. The CDR3 DNA sequence: TGTGCCAGCAGCTTGGCCGGGCAGGGCGGCGAGCAGTACTTC.

CDR3 DNA sequence: TGTGCCAGCAGTGAAGCGAATATCCGACAGGGTAACTATGGCTACACCTTC. This sequence encodes CASSEANIRQGNYGYTF. The chain couples TRBV6-1 to TRBJ1-2; the match to TRBD1 covers 7 bases. Germline V lookup: CDR1 MNHNS, CDR2 SASEGT. The length of the CDR3 is 17 residues. V lost 0 bases and J lost 1; bases outside the gene matches: 8.

The gene calls are TRBV11-2 and TRBJ1-5, with a tentative D call TRBD1 (5 bases). Trimming took off 2 bases at V and 0 bases at J, with 14 bases between the two ends. The CDR3 totals 17 residues. CDR1 and CDR2 (germline): SGHAT, FQNNGV. The CDR3 here is CASSLTSGPYSNQPQHF. The CDR3 bases are TGTGCCAGCAGCTTAACTTCAGGGCCATATAGCAATCAGCCCCAGCATTTT.

V and J are TRBV18 and TRBJ2-1; 10 nucleotides line up with TRBD1. CDR3 length: 13 residues. Germline CDR1 KGHSH, CDR2 LQKENI. Germline trimming cut 5 bases from V and 8 bases from J; bases unmatched to any gene: 3. CDR3 residues: CASSRQGADEQFF. The DNA of the CDR3 is TGTGCCAGCTCAAGACAGGGGGCCGATGAGCAGTTCTTC.

The V call is TRBV5-1, the J call TRBJ1-4; D might be TRBD1 (5 bases). V lost 4 bases to trimming and J lost 6 bases, with 16 bases between them. The CDR3 sequence is 15 residues long. Germline values: CDR1 SGHRS, CDR2 YFSETQ. This CDR3 reads CASSRIRGLDEKLFF. Written as DNA, the CDR3 is TGCGCCAGCAGCCGTATCCGGGGGTTGGATGAAAAACTGTTTTTT.